This T cell receptor beta chain was captured in a study of radiation and T cells in renal cell carcinoma. As concerns this clone: Its antigen is unknown.

Assay: immunoSEQ multiplex PCR; the TCRdb copy retains only in-frame clones and omits some. The sample includes around 100,000 clones, around 83% of them seen just once. V lost 2 bases to trimming and J lost 4 bases; unmatched junction nucleotides: 10. Germline loops: CDR1 SNHLY, CDR2 FYNNEI. The CDR3 has 16 amino acids. Time point given: blood 4 weeks post-SBRT, at nephrectomy. Specified treatment: 15 Gy SBRT to primary tumor, nephrectomy 4 weeks later. The tumor was a clear cell renal cell carcinoma. Study-level findings and limits: Top tumor clonotypes rose in blood 2 weeks post-radiation, then contracted.

This TCR derives from a man in his fifties or sixties with renal cell carcinoma. The chain links TRBV2 to TRBJ1-1, with 7 nucleotides matching TRBD1. The sequencing here drew on blood, taken from a patient whose treatment included radiotherapy and nephrectomy. This CDR3 reads CASSERGRIRGTEAFF. In nucleotides, the CDR3 is TGTGCCAGCAGTGAAAGGGGGCGGATTAGGGGCACTGAAGCTTTCTTT.